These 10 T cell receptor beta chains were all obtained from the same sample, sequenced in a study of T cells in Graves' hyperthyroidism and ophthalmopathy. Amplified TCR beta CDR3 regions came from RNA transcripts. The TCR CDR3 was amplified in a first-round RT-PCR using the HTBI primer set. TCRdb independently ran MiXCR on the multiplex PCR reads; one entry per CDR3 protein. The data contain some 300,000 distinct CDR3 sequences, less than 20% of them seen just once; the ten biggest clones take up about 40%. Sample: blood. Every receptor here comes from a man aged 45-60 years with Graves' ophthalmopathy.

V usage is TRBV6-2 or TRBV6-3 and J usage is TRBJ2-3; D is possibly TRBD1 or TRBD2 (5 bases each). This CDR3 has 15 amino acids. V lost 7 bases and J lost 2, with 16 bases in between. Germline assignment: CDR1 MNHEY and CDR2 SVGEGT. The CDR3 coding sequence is TGTGCCAGCACCCCACCCGGGACGACCACAGATACGCAGTATTTT. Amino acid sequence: CASTPPGTTTDTQYF.

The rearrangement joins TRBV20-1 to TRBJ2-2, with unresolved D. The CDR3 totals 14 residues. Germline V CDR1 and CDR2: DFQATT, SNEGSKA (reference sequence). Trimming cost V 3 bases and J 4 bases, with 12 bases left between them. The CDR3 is CSASSVGTTGELFF. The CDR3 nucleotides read TGCAGTGCTAGCTCTGTCGGAACCACCGGGGAGCTGTTTTTT.

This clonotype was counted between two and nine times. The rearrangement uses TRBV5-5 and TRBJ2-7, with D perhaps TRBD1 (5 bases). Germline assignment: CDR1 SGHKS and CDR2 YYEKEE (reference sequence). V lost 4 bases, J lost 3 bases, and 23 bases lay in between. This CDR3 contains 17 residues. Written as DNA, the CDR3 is TGTGCCAGCAGCAGGGCGGTCCAGGGTTCCTCCGGCTACGAGCAGTACTTC. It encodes CASSRAVQGSSGYEQYF.

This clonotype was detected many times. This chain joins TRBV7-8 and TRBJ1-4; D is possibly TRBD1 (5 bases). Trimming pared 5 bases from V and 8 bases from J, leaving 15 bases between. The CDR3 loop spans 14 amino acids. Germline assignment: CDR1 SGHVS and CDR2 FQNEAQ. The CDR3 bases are TGTGCCAGCAGCCCCCCCGACAGTGAGGAAAAACTGTTTTTT. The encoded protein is CASSPPDSEEKLFF.

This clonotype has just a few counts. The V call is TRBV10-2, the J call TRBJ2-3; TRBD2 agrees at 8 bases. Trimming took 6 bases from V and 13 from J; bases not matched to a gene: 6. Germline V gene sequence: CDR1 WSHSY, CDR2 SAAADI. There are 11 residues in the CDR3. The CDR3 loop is CASSEREREYF. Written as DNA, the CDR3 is TGCGCCAGCAGCGAGCGGGAGAGGGAGTATTTT.

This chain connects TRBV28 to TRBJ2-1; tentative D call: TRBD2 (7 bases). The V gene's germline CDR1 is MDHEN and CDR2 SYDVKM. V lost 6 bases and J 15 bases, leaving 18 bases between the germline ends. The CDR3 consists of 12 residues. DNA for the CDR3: TGTGCCAGCAGCCTCCGGTCGGGGGGCTGGTTCTTC. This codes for CASSLRSGGWFF.

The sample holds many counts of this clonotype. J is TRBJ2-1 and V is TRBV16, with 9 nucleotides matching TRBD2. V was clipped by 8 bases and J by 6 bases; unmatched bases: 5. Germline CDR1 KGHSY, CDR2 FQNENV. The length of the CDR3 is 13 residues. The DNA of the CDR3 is TGTGCCAGCGTAGCGGGAGCTGTCAATGAGCAGTTCTTC. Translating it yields CASVAGAVNEQFF.

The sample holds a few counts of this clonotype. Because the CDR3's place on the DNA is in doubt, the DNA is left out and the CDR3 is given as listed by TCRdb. This chain's CDR3 is CASSSSTSGRISIGRFF. V usage is TRBV27 and J usage is TRBJ2-1; the D call in the table, TRBD2, was not verified against the DNA. The CDR3 adds up to 17 amino acids, both ends counted. CDR1 MNHEY and CDR2 SMNVEV come from the germline V gene (reference sequence).

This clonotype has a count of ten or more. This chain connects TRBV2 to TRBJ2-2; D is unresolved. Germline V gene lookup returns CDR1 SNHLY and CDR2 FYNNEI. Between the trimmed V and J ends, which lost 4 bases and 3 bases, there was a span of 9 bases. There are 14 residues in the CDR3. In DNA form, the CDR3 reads TGTGCCAGCAGTGGTGTCGGGTACACCGGGGAGCTGTTTTTT. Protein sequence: CASSGVGYTGELFF.

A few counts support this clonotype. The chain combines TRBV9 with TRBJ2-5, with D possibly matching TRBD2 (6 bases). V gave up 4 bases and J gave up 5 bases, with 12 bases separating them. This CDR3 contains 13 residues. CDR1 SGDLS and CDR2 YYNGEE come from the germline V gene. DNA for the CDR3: TGTGCCAGCAGCCAGGGAGGCAGGGAGACCCAGTACTTC. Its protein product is CASSQGGRETQYF.